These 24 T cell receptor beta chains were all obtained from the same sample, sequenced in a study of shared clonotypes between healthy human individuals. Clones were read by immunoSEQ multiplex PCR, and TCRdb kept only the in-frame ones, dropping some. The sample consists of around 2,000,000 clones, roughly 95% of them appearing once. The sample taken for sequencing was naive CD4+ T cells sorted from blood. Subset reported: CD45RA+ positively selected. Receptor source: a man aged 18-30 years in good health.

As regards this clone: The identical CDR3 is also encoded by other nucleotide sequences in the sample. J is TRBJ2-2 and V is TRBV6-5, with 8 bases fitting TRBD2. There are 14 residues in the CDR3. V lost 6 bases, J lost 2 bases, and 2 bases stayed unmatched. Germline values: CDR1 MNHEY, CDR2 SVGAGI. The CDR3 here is CASSRGGNTGELFF. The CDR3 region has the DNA TGTGCCAGCAGCCGGGGGGGCAACACCGGGGAGCTGTTTTTT.

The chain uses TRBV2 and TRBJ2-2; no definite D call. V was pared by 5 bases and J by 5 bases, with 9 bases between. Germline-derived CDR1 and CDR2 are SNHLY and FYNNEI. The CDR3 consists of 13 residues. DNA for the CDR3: TGTGCCAGCAGTTACAGTGTTACCGGGGAGCTGTTTTTT. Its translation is CASSYSVTGELFF. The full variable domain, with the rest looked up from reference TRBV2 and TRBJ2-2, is EPEVTQTPSHQVTQMGQEVILRCVPISNHLYFYWYRQILGQKVEFLVSFYNNEISEKSEIFDDQFSVERPDGSNFTLKIRSTKLEDSAMYFCASSYSVTGELFFGEGSRLTVL.

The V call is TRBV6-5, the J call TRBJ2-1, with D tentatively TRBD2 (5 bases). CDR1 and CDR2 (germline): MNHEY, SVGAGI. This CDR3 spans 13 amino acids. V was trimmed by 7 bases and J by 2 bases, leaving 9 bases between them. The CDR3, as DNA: TGTGCCAGCACCGGGAAAACCTACAATGAGCAGTTCTTC. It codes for CASTGKTYNEQFF.

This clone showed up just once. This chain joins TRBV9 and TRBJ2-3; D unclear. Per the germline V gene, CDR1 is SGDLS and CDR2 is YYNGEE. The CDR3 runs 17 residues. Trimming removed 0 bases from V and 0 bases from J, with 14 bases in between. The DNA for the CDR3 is TGTGCCAGCAGCGTAGGACACCCACATCTTAGCACAGATACGCAGTATTTT. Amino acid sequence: CASSVGHPHLSTDTQYF. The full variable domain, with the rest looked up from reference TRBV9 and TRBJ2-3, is DSGVTQTPKHLITATGQRVTLRCSPRSGDLSVYWYQQSLDQGLQFLIQYYNGEERAKGNILERFSAQQFPDLHSELNLSSLELGDSALYFCASSVGHPHLSTDTQYFGPGTRLTVL.

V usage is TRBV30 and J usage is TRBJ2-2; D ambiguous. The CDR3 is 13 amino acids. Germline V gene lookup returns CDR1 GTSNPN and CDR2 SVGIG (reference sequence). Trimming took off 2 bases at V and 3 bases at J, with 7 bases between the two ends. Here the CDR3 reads CAWSFADTGELFF. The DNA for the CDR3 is TGTGCCTGGAGTTTTGCGGACACCGGGGAGCTGTTTTTT.

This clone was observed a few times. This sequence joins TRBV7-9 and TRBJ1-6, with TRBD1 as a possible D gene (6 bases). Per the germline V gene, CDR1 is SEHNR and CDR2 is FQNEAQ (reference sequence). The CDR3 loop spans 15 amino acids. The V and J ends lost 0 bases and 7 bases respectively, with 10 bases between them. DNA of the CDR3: TGTGCCAGCAGCTTAGCGGCCCAGGGGAATTCACCCCTCCACTTT. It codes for CASSLAAQGNSPLHF.

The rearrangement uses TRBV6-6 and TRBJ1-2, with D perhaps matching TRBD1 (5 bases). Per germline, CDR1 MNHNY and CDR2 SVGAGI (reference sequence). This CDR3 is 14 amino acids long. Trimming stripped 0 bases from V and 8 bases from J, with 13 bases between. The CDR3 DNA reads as TGTGCCAGCAGTTACTCGTGGCAGGGTGGAGGCTACACCTTC. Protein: CASSYSWQGGGYTF.

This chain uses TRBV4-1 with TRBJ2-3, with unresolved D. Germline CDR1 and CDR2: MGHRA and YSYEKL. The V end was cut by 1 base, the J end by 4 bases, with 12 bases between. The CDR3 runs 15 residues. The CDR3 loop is CASSQVQGLADTQYF. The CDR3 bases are TGCGCCAGCAGCCAAGTCCAAGGGTTGGCAGATACGCAGTATTTT.

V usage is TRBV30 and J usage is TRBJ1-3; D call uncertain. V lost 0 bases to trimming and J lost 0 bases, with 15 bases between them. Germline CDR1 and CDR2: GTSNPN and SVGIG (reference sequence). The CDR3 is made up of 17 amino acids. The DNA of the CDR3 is TGTGCCTGGAGTGTAATTTGGCCGCTGGACTCTGGAAACACCATATATTTT. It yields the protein CAWSVIWPLDSGNTIYF. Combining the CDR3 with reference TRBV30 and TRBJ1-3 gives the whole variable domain SQTIHQWPATLVQPVGSPLSLECTVEGTSNPNLYWYRQAAGRGLQLLFYSVGIGQISSEVPQNLSASRPQDRQFILSSKKLLLSDSGFYLCAWSVIWPLDSGNTIYFGEGSWLTVV.

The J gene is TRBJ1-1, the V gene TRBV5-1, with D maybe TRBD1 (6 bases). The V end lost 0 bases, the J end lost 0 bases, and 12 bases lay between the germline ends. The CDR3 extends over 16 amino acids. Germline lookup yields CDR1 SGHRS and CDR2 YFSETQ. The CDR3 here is CASSLGGGRMNTEAFF. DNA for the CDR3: TGCGCCAGCAGCTTGGGTGGGGGCCGCATGAACACTGAAGCTTTCTTT.

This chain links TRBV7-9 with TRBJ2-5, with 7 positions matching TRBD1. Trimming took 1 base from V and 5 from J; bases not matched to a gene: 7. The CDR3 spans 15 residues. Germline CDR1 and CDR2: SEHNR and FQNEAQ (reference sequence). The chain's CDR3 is CASSLEGALGETQYF. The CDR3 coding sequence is TGTGCCAGCAGCTTAGAGGGGGCGCTGGGGGAGACCCAGTACTTC.

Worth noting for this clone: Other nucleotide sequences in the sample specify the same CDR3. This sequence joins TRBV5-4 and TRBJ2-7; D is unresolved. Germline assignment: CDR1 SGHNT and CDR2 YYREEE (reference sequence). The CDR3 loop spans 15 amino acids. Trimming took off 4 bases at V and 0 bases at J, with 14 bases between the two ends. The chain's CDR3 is CASSASSSSSYEQYF. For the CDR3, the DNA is TGTGCCAGCAGCGCTTCTTCCTCAAGCTCCTACGAGCAGTACTTC. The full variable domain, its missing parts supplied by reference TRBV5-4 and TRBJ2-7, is ETGVTQSPTHLIKTRGQQVTLRCSSQSGHNTVSWYQQALGQGPQFIFQYYREEENGRGNFPPRFSGLQFPNYSSELNVNALELDDSALYLCASSASSSSSYEQYFGPGTRLTVT.

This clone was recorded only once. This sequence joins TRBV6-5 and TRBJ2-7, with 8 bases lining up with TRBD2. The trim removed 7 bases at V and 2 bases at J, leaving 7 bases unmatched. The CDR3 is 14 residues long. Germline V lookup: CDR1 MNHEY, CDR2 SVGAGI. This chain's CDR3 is CASNGRTSPYEQYF. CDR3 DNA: TGTGCCAGCAATGGACGGACTAGCCCCTACGAGCAGTACTTC.

The CDR3 sequence: CASSLGESSYNEQFF. DNA for the CDR3: TGTGCCAGCAGCTTAGGGGAGAGCTCCTACAATGAGCAGTTCTTC. The gene calls are TRBV7-9 and TRBJ2-1, with TRBD2 as a possible D gene (5 bases). The CDR3 extends over 15 amino acids. The germline CDR1 and CDR2 sequences are SEHNR and FQNEAQ (reference sequence). The V end lost 1 base, the J end lost 0 bases, and 7 bases lay between the germline ends.

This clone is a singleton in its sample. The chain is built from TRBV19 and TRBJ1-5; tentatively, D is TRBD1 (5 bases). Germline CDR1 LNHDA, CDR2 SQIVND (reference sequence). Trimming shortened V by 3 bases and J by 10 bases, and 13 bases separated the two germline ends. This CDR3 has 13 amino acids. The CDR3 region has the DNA TGTGCCAGTAGTATTGGGACGGCCAGCCCCCAGCATTTT. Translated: CASSIGTASPQHF.

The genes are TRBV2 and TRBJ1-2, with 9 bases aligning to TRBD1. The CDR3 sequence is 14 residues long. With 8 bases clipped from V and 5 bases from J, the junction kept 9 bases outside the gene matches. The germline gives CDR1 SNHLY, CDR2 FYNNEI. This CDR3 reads CASARGQGSYGYTF. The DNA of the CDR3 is TGTGCCAGCGCCAGGGGACAGGGTTCGTATGGCTACACCTTC.

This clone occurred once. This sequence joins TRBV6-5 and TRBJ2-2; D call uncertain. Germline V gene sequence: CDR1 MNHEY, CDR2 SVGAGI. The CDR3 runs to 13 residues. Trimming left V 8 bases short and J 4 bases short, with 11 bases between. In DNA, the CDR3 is TGTGCCAGCCGCGACTCGTTCACCGGGGAGCTGTTTTTT. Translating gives CASRDSFTGELFF.

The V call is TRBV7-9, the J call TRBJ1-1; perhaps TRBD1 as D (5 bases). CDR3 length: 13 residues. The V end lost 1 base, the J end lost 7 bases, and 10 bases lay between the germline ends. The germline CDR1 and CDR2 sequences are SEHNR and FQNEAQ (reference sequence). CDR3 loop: CASSLGGNDEAFF. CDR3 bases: TGTGCCAGCAGCTTAGGGGGGAACGATGAAGCTTTCTTT. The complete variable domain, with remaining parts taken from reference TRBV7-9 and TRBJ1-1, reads DTGVSQNPRHKITKRGQNVTFRCDPISEHNRLYWYRQTLGQGPEFLTYFQNEAQLEKSRLLSDRFSAERPKGSFSTLEIQRTEQGDSAMYLCASSLGGNDEAFFGQGTRLTVV.

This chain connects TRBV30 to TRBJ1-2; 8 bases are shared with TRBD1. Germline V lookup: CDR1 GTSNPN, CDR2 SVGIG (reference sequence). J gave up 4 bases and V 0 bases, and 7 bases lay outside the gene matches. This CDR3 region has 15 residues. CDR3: CAWSVRQGALYGYTF. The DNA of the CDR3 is TGTGCCTGGAGTGTAAGGCAGGGGGCCCTCTATGGCTACACCTTC.

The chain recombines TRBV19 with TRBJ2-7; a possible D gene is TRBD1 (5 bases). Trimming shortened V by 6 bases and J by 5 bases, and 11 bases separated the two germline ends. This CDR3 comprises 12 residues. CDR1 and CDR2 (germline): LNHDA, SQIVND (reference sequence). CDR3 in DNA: TGTGCCAGTAGCGCAGGGATCCACGAGCAGTACTTC. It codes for CASSAGIHEQYF.

For the CDR3, the DNA is TGTGCCAGCAGCTGTAGAATACTCAATGAGCAGTTCTTC. Protein product: CASSCRILNEQFF. This sequence joins TRBV12-1 and TRBJ2-1; the table assigns TRBD2, which was not confirmed against the DNA. TRBV12-1 is a documented pseudogene. The CDR3 has 13 amino acids.

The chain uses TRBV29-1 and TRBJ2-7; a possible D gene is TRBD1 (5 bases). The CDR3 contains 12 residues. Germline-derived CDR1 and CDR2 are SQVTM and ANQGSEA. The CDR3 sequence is CSAAETVYEQYF. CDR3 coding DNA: TGCAGTGCTGCCGAGACAGTCTACGAGCAGTACTTC.

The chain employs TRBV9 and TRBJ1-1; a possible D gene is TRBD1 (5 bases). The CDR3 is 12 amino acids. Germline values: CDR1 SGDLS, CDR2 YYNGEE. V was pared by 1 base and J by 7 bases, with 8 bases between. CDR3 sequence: CASSVLGGEAFF. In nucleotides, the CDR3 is TGTGCCAGCAGCGTACTTGGGGGTGAAGCTTTCTTT.

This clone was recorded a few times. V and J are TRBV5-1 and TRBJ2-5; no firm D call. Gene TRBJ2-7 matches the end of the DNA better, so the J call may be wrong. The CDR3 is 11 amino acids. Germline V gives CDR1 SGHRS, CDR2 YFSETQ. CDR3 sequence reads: CASSSNYEQYF. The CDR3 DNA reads TGCGCCAGCAGCTCCAATTACGAGCAGTACTTC.